This TCR beta chain was retrieved from a study of radiation and T cells in renal cell carcinoma. Study observations and caveats: In blood, top tumor clones expanded by 2 weeks, shrinking by 4.

Sequencing used immunoSEQ multiplex PCR; TCRdb keeps in-frame clones, though not all of them. The sample includes 150,000 to 200,000 clones, about 88% seen only once; the top ten take around 10%. Stated time point: blood 4 weeks post-SBRT, at nephrectomy. The treatment here: 15 Gy SBRT to primary tumor, nephrectomy 4 weeks later. Nephrectomy followed 15 Gy stereotactic body radiation by 4 weeks. Serial blood draws occurred at baseline and 2 and 4 weeks post-SBRT. The patient's renal cell carcinoma had clear cell pathology. A word on this clone: Antigen unknown.

Germline values: CDR1 ENHRY, CDR2 SYGVKD. The CDR3 is 15 residues long. V was shortened by 10 bases and J by 4 bases, with 19 bases between the two germline ends. The chain has TRBV10-3 and TRBJ1-4, with a possible D match to TRBD1 (6 bases). The material was blood, obtained from a patient whose treatment included radiotherapy and nephrectomy. This sequence was found in a woman aged 50 to 60 with renal cell carcinoma. CDR3 amino acids: CATRLRQGNNEKLFF. The CDR3 nucleotides are TGTGCCACCCGGCTCCGGCAGGGGAATAATGAAAAACTGTTTTTT.